This T cell receptor (beta chain) was sequenced in a study of T cell repertoires in cytomegalovirus infection (dated by TCRdb to about 2019). For the wider study: Donor HLA type was relevant to the analysis, because carriage of CMV infection together with the matching HLA type was indicated by public TCR beta signatures.

This clonotype was recorded many times. This receptor's antigen is unknown. No much larger clone is present one base from it, and per-base qualities are unavailable. On the study overall, not on this receptor specifically: The ex vivo response was dominated by HLA-C-restricted CMV-specific TCR beta clonotypes, and the single most frequent clonotype in two of eight donors was supplied by these HLA-C-restricted clonotypes. In both this cohort and an independent cohort of some 380 donors, the cumulative frequency of public TCR beta family members distinguished carriers of CMV infection plus the relevant HLA type.

TCRdb records Illumina HiSeq 1500 as the sequencer. Using fastp trimming at Q25 and MiXCR clonotype assembly, TCRdb reanalyzed the public sequencing data and kept in-frame beta chains. Every CDR3 protein is listed once, alongside the most common genes and DNA of its rows. The sample table records over 450,000 distinct CDR3 sequences; roughly 10% of these occur just once. The ten largest clonotypes hold roughly 10% of the sample. Reading the germline V gene gives CDR1 MNHEY and CDR2 SVGAGI. The CDR3 runs 13 amino acids, cysteine and phenylalanine included. The DNA shown is the 39-base CDR3, in frame from base 1. V is clipped by 2 bases and J by 5 bases, and the sequence between their germline boundaries is 9 bases long.

The receptor was isolated from a human donor in good health (CMV status not recorded). Some clones in this sample may be carry-over from other donors' samples. The material sequenced was PBMCs. This sequence uses TRBV6-5 and TRBJ2-5; too little of a D gene remains to name it. The DNA is TGTGCCAGCAGTTACGGACCGAGGGAGACCCAGTACTTC. It codes for CASSYGPRETQYF.